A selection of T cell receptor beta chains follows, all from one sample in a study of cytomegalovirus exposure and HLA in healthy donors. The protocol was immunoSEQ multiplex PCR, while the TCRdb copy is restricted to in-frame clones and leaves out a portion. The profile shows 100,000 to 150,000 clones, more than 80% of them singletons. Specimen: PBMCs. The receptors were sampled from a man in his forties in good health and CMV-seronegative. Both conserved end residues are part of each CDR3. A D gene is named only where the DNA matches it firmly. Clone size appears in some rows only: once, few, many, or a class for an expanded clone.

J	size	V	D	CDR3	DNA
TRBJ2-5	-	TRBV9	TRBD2	CASSVEGSGSRKTQYF	TGTGCCAGCAGCGTAGAAGGTAGCGGGAGTCGAAAGACCCAGTACTTC
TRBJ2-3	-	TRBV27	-	CASSLRQAFTDTQYF	TGTGCCAGCAGTTTACGACAGGCTTTCACAGATACGCAGTATTTT
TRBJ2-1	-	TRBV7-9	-	CASTKWEWHEQFF	TGTGCCAGCACCAAATGGGAGTGGCATGAGCAGTTCTTC
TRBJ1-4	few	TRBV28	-	CASSQGGNEKLFF	TGTGCCAGCAGCCAAGGGGGTAATGAAAAACTGTTTTTT
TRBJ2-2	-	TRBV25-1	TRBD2	CASLGLANTGELFF	TGTGCCAGCTTAGGACTAGCAAACACCGGGGAGCTGTTTTTT
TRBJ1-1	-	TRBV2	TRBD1	CASGQGGTEAFF	TGTGCCAGCGGACAGGGGGGAACTGAAGCTTTCTTT
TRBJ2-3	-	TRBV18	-	CASSPAARWADTQYF	TGTGCCAGCTCACCGGCAGCGCGCTGGGCAGATACGCAGTATTTT
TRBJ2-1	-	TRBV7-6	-	CASSLNRARNEQFF	TGTGCCAGCAGCTTAAACAGGGCCCGCAATGAGCAGTTCTTC
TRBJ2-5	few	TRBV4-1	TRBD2	CASGGGLGETQYF	TGCGCCAGCGGGGGGGGACTAGGGGAGACCCAGTACTTC
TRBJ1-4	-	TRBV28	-	CASSEGGAGEKLFF	TGTGCCAGCAGCGAAGGGGGGGCAGGAGAAAAACTGTTTTTT
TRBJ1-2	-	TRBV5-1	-	CASSLGRTNYGYTF	TGCGCCAGCAGCTTGGGGCGGACTAACTATGGCTACACCTTC
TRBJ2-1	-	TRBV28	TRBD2	CASALGGLYNEQFF	TGTGCCAGCGCTCTCGGGGGACTATACAATGAGCAGTTCTTC
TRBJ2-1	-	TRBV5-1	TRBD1	CASELRAGGGNEQFF	TGCGCCAGCGAACTGAGGGCAGGGGGCGGAAATGAGCAGTTCTTC
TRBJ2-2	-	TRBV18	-	CASSPPQVEAGELFF	TGTGCCAGCTCACCACCCCAGGTGGAAGCCGGGGAGCTGTTTTTT
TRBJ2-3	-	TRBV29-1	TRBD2	CSVTGGRGTDTQYF	TGCAGCGTTACCGGGGGGAGGGGCACAGATACGCAGTATTTT
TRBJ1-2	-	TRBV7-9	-	CASSSSAGGRDYGYTF	TGTGCCAGCAGCTCCTCCGCGGGGGGTAGGGACTATGGCTACACCTTC
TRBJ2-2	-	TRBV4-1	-	CASSHQGFGTGELFF	TGCGCCAGCAGCCACCAGGGGTTCGGCACCGGGGAGCTGTTTTTT
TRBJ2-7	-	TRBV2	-	CASSGSLGVEQYF	TGTGCCAGCAGTGGATCTTTGGGAGTCGAGCAGTACTTC
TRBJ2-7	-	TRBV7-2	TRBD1	CASSLAGAGGSYEQYF	TGTGCCAGCAGCTTAGCAGGGGCAGGGGGCTCCTACGAGCAGTACTTC
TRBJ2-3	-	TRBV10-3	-	CAISVGGESDTQYF	TGTGCCATCAGTGTGGGGGGAGAGTCAGATACGCAGTATTTT
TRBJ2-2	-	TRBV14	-	CASSRDLNTGELFF	TGTGCCAGTAGCCGGGACTTGAACACCGGGGAGCTGTTTTTT
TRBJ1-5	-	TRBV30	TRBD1	CAWKGQGDFGSNQPQHF	TGTGCCTGGAAGGGACAGGGGGATTTCGGGAGCAATCAGCCCCAGCATTTT
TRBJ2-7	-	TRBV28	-	CASSIGATSSYEQYF	TGTGCCAGCAGTATCGGGGCGACTAGCTCCTACGAGCAGTACTTC
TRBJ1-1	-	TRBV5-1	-	CASSQYAGTDTEAFF	TGCGCCAGCAGCCAGTATGCGGGGACGGACACTGAAGCTTTCTTT
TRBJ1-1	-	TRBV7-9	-	CASSLVRYEGTEAFF	TGTGCCAGCAGTCTCGTCCGTTACGAGGGCACTGAAGCTTTCTTT
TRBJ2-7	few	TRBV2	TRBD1	CASSPDRATYEQYF	TGTGCCAGCAGTCCCGACAGGGCCACCTACGAGCAGTACTTC
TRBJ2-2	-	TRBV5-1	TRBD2	CASSWGLAGVGELFF	TGCGCCAGCAGCTGGGGACTAGCGGGAGTCGGGGAGCTGTTTTTT
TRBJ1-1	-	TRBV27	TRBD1	CASSTGTGTEAFF	TGTGCCAGCAGTACAGGGACAGGGACTGAAGCTTTCTTT
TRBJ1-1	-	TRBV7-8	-	CASSLSEWNTEAFF	TGTGCCAGCAGCTTGAGTGAATGGAACACTGAAGCTTTCTTT
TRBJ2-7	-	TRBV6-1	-	CASSESAQPRAYEQYF	TGTGCCAGCAGTGAATCTGCCCAGCCCCGGGCCTACGAGCAGTACTTC
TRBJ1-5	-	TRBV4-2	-	CASSQDTGQPQHF	TGTGCCAGCAGCCAAGATACCGGTCAGCCCCAGCATTTT
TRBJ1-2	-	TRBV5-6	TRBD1	CASSLASGQGGYGYTF	TGTGCCAGCAGCTTGGCCTCGGGACAGGGGGGCTATGGCTACACCTTC
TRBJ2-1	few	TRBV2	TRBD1	CASRTGTALPNYNEQFF	TGTGCCAGCAGAACCGGGACAGCCCTCCCCAATTACAATGAGCAGTTCTTC
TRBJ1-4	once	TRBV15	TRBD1	CATSSLRGRWDEKLFF	TGTGCCACCAGCAGCTTGAGGGGGCGCTGGGATGAAAAACTGTTTTTT
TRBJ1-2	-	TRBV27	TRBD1	CASSLRQGGYGYTF	TGTGCCAGCAGTTTAAGACAGGGAGGCTATGGCTACACCTTC
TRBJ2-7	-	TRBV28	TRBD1	CASSLLGQGASYEQYF	TGTGCCAGCAGTTTATTGGGACAGGGGGCCTCCTACGAGCAGTACTTC
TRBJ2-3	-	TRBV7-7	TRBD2	CASSLGLAADTQYF	TGTGCCAGCAGCCTTGGACTAGCGGCAGATACGCAGTATTTT
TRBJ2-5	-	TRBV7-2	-	CASSERRASETQYF	TGTGCCAGCAGCGAGAGGAGGGCATCGGAGACCCAGTACTTC
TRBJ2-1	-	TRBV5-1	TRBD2	CASSLEAGSYNEQFF	TGCGCCAGCAGCTTGGAAGCGGGGTCCTACAATGAGCAGTTCTTC
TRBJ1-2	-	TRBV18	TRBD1	CASSPDRGLGYGYTF	TGTGCCAGCTCACCCGACAGGGGGCTTGGCTATGGCTACACCTTC
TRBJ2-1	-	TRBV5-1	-	CASSRGTYNEQFF	TGCGCCAGCAGCCGGGGTACTTACAATGAGCAGTTCTTC
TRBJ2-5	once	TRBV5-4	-	CASSPQEVGETQYF	TGTGCCAGCAGCCCCCAGGAGGTGGGAGAGACCCAGTACTTC
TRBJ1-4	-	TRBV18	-	CASAALGDEKLFF	TGTGCCAGCGCGGCCCTAGGGGATGAAAAACTGTTTTTT